This T cell receptor (beta chain) stems from a study of blood T cell repertoires in COVID-19. Study in general: From the United States, Italy and Spain came samples of acute and convalescent COVID-19. The analysed material was cDNA or gDNA that came from T cells, B-cell-depleted T cells, or PBMCs.

Clones were sequenced by immunoSEQ multiplex PCR, and TCRdb holds only the in-frame ones, with some missing. The sample contains 210,000 or so clones, approximately 80% of which appear only once. The CDR3 consists of 16 residues. The V gene lost 4 bases and the J gene lost 4 bases, with 19 bases spanning the gap. CDR1 LGHDT and CDR2 YNNKEL come from the germline V gene (reference sequence). Sequenced material: peripheral blood. The sequence came from an elderly woman with active or convalescent COVID-19. The rearrangement joins TRBV3-1 (or the pseudogene TRBV3-2) to TRBJ2-5; maybe TRBD1 (5 bases). Here the CDR3 DNA reads TGTGCCAGCAGCCCACCCCACACAGGCCTAGGAGAGACCCAGTACTTC. This sequence encodes CASSPPHTGLGETQYF.